The clone carrying this T cell receptor beta chain was observed once. The antigen remains unidentified. The PCR primers covered 54 TRBV and 13 TRBJ segments. Some clones are missing from TCRdb's copy, which holds only in-frame ones; the method was immunoSEQ multiplex PCR. Here the sample spans over 100,000 clones, over 90% being singletons. The germline V and J ends were trimmed by 5 bases and 6 bases, with 12 bases remaining between them. Germline V CDR1 and CDR2: MNHEY, SVGAGI. The CDR3 length is 13 residues. The data belong to a study of T cell repertoires and HLA-DP antigens. For the study at large: Average DNA input: approximately 220 ng for CD137+CD4+ sorts, roughly 1,100 ng pre-culture.

General study points: Pre-culture clonality, approximately 0.036, was far below sorted CD137+ clonality of about 0.41.

This TCR derives from a young woman in good health and CMV-seronegative. Sequencing used CD4+ T cells from PBMCs. This chain uses TRBV6-5 with TRBJ2-3; maybe TRBD1 (5 bases). The CDR3 loop is CASSRPSGDTQYF. The CDR3 bases are TGTGCCAGCAGTCGCCCATCAGGGGATACGCAGTATTTT.